This T cell receptor beta chain is drawn from a study of TIL therapy for anti-PD-1-resistant metastatic lung cancer. Notes on the study in general: Patients were highly selected, enriched for treatment-naive, never-smoker and oncogene-addicted cases.

The immunoSEQ assay was v3. Only in-frame clones appear in the TCRdb table, and some are missing; sequencing was by immunoSEQ multiplex PCR. The repertoire holds just over 20,000 clones, with around 79% as singletons. This clone was detected only a few times. Its target is unknown. Regarding time point: pre-treatment sample, taken before nivolumab and TIL therapy. The V and J ends lost 1 base and 7 bases respectively, with 13 bases between them. There are 14 residues in the CDR3. The germline V gene encodes CDR1 SGHRS and CDR2 YFSETQ. V gene TRBV5-1 combines with J gene TRBJ2-3; D is unclear. The receptor comes from a person aged 25-79 years with non-small cell lung cancer. Source: blood, taken at baseline. The CDR3 nucleotides are TGCGCCAGCAGCTTGAATCCATACGTATATACGCAGTATTTT. Translating it yields CASSLNPYVYTQYF.